This TCR beta chain was sequenced during a study of blood T cell repertoires in COVID-19 (dated by TCRdb to about 2020). Regarding the complete study: Collaborator samples came from the United States, Italy and Spain and covered acute and convalescent phases of COVID-19. Nearly every sample came with metadata listing a de-identified subject ID, COVID-19 status, age in years and sex. HLA class I and class II types, where available, came from metadata supplied by the sample provider rather than from assay-based typing. Samples were obtained from the ongoing ImmuneRACE study (first 160 participants) and from some 1,300 subjects provided by 6 global collaborators. The prospective study material was composed of cDNA or gDNA derived from T cells, B-cell-depleted T cells, or PBMCs. Deeply sampled blood TCRbeta repertoires from subjects exposed to, actively infected with, or recovered from COVID-19 were included in the dataset. The repertoires were made available in a free public database intended to serve as a resource for research on the immune response to SARS-CoV-2.

This clone was detected only a few times. What this receptor recognizes is not known. No qualities accompany the bases; no much larger clone lies one base away. The collaborating institutions used their own protocols to collect whole blood in K2EDTA tubes. For TCRbeta analysis, collaborators shipped samples as frozen whole blood, isolated PBMCs, or DNA extracted from either of those sample types. Study-level results and caveats: The amount of clinical and demographic metadata varied by source and participant and was provided uncurated.

The immunoSEQ Assay, a bias-controlled multiplex PCR, was used to amplify TCRbeta CDR3 regions from genomic DNA. The published analysis was carried out like this. The number of nucleated cells in each sample was estimated by amplification of reference gene primers within the assay. Sequence reads were collapsed and filtered to measure the absolute abundance of every unique TCRbeta CDR3 rearrangement. For each sample, productive Simpson clonality was calculated as the square root of Simpson's diversity index over productive rearrangements. What TCRdb holds here is the immuneACCESS table cut down to in-frame rearrangements. Part of the clones is not present; checked against another copy, under half of the missing clones reflect an unresolved V gene, and the others are unexplained. The D gene and trimming were derived from the DNA, and the V and J assignments and clone size from that table. This sample holds around 100,000 clones; more than 75% were observed only once. The ten largest clonotypes hold around a quarter of the sample.

This TCR came from a man aged 55 to 70 with acute or convalescent COVID-19. Sequenced sample: peripheral blood.

The nucleotides are TGTGCCACCAGCAGAGGGACAGTCTCCTCTGGAAACACCATATATTTT. The translation is CATSRGTVSSGNTIYF. The chain is made from TRBV15 and TRBJ1-3; TRBD1 might be the D gene, on 6 matching bases. The CDR3 has 16 amino acids, counting the end cysteine and phenylalanine. Here the CDR3 DNA is all that survives: 48 bases in frame from base 1. CDR1 and CDR2, per the germline V gene (reference sequence), are LNHNV and YYDKDF. V drops 1 base and J drops 0 bases, leaving 10 bases in between.